This T cell receptor (beta chain) was observed in a study of T cells expressing NK-cell markers. Template switching by 5'RACE with UMIs generated the TCR beta cDNA. TCRdb reprocessed the 5' RACE reads and reports one entry per CDR3 protein, with no DNA. Listed are 150,000 to 180,000 distinct CDR3 sequences; around 35% falls within the top ten. This CDR3 spans 14 amino acids. The germline V gene has CDR1 SEHNR and CDR2 FQNEAQ (reference sequence). This receptor was identified in a woman aged 50 to 65 in good health. Sequencing input: blood T cells: a sorted CD56 or NKG2C T cell subset, CD4+ or CD8+ T cells, or bulk PBMC T cells (not recorded which). V gene TRBV7-9 combines with J gene TRBJ2-1; TCRdb outputs TRBD2, but without DNA this stays unchecked. CDR3 protein: CASSFPGGPNEQFF.